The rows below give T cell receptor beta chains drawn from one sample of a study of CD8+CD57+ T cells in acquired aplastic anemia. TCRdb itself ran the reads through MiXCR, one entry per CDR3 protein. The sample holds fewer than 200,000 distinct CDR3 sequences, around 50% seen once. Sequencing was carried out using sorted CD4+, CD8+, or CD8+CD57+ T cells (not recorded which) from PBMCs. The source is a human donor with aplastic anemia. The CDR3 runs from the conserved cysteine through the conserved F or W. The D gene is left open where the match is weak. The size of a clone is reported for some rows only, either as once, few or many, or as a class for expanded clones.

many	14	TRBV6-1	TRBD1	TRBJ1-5	TGTGCCAGCAGTGGACAGGGTGGTAATCAGCCCCAGCATTTT	CASSGQGGNQPQHF
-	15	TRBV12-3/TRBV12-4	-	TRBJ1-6	TGTGCCAGCAGTTACGGGCTCCGCGGTAATTCACCCCTCCACTTT	CASSYGLRGNSPLHF
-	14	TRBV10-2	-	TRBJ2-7	TGCGCCAGCCACCGGGGCCCGGAATCCTACGAGCAGTACTTC	CASHRGPESYEQYF
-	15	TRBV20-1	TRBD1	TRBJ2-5	TGCAGTGCTAGAGAGGCGACAGGGTGGGTAGAGACCCAGTACTTC	CSAREATGWVETQYF
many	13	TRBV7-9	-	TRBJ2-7	TGTGCCAGCAGCTTAGGAGAAGGAGGCGAGCAGTACTTC	CASSLGEGGEQYF
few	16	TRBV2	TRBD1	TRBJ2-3	TGTGCCAGCAGAGCAACAGGGGGCGCACGTCCAGATACGCAGTATTTT	CASRATGGARPDTQYF
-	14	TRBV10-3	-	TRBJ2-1	TGTGCCATCAGTGTGGGAACAGGGATGAATGAGCAGTTCTTC	CAISVGTGMNEQFF
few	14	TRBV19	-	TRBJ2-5	TGTGCCAGTAGTGCCCTAGACAGCCAAGAGACCCAGTACTTC	CASSALDSQETQYF
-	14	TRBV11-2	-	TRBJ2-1	TGTGCCAGCAGCCCAATACAGGCCTCCAATGAGCAGTTCTTC	CASSPIQASNEQFF
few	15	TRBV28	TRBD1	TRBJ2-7	TGTGCCAGCAGGCTACAGGGGGCGGGCTCCTACGAGCAGTACTTC	CASRLQGAGSYEQYF
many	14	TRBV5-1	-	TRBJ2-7	TGCGCCAGCAGCCCCCAGTACCCCTCCAACGAGCAGTACTTC	CASSPQYPSNEQYF
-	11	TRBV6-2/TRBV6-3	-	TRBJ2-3	TGTGCCGCCTCTAGCACAGATACGCAGTATTTT	CAASSTDTQYF
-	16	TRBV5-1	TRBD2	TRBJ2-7	TGCGCCAGCAGCTTGGCCCCGACTAGCGGGAGCTACGAGCAGTACTTC	CASSLAPTSGSYEQYF
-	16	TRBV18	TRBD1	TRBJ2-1	TGTGCCAGCTCACTACTGACAGGGGGACGAAACAATGAGCAGTTCTTC	CASSLLTGGRNNEQFF
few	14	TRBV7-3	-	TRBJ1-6	TGTGCCAGCAGCTTAAGGCCGAGAAATTCACCCCTCCACTTT	CASSLRPRNSPLHF
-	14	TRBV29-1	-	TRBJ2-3	TGCAGCGTTGAAGCCCTCAGGGAAACAGATACGCAGTATTTT	CSVEALRETDTQYF
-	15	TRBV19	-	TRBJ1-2	TGTGCCAGTAGTGGTCGACAGTTAAATACCTATGGCTACACCTTC	CASSGRQLNTYGYTF
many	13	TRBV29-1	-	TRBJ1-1	TGCAGCGTAGCAATGACAGGCCTATCTGAAGCTTTCTTT	CSVAMTGLSEAFF
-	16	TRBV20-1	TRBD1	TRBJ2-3	TGCAGTGCCAGCAGCCTGACAGGGGGACGTACAGATACGCAGTATTTT	CSASSLTGGRTDTQYF
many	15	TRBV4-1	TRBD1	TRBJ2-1	TGCGCCAGCAAGTTAGAGGACAGGGAGTCCAATGAGCAGTTCTTC	CASKLEDRESNEQFF
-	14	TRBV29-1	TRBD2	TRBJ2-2	TGCAGCGTTGCAGCGGGGGGGCCTGGCGGGGAGCTGTTTTTT	CSVAAGGPGGELFF
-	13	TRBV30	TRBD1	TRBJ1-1	TGTGCCTGGAAGACAGGGATGGGCACTGAAGCTTTCTTT	CAWKTGMGTEAFF